The T cell receptor (beta chain) described here comes from a study of T cells expressing NK-cell markers. After re-calling the 5' RACE reads, TCRdb lists one entry per CDR3 protein, DNA absent. This repertoire includes about 540,000 distinct CDR3 sequences. Germline V gene data show CDR1 as KGHSH and CDR2 as LQKENI. This CDR3 region has 13 residues. The sequenced material came from blood T cells: a sorted CD56 or NKG2C T cell subset, CD4+ or CD8+ T cells, or bulk PBMC T cells (not recorded which). V usage is TRBV18 and J usage is TRBJ1-1. The receptor was isolated from a man between 18 and 35 years old in good health. CDR3 sequence: CASSRQGSLEAFF.